The 7 T cell receptor beta chains reported below all come from one sample, sequenced in a study of regulatory and conventional T cells in RAG deficiency. The assay was immunoSEQ multiplex PCR, and TCRdb's table has in-frame clones only and misses some. The sample lists 20,000 to 25,000 clones; 95% to 97% were seen once. Blood CD4+ CD25-low CD127-high conventional T cells supplied the genomic DNA template. These data are also associated with another study on regulatory T cells. This second report adds: Primers: 52 TRBV forward and 13 TRBJ reverse.

Sequencing was carried out using CD25- CD4+ T cells sorted from blood. The receptors were gathered from a human donor in good health.

This chain uses TRBV30 with TRBJ1-3; D unclear. The length of the CDR3 is 16 residues. Germline-derived CDR1 and CDR2 are GTSNPN and SVGIG (reference sequence). V gave up 2 bases and J gave up 3 bases, with 17 bases separating them. CDR3 nucleotide sequence: TGTGCCTGGAGTTCGGCGGAGGTCAACCTTGGAAACACCATATATTTT. Translating it yields CAWSSAEVNLGNTIYF.

The chain couples TRBV7-2 to TRBJ2-1, with a possible D match to TRBD2 (6 bases). The CDR3 spans 13 residues. The V end was cut by 3 bases, the J end by 8 bases, with 11 bases between. The germline CDR1 and CDR2 sequences are SGHTA and FQGNSA. The CDR3 spells CASSFSGVYEQFF. CDR3 nucleotide sequence: TGTGCCAGCAGCTTTTCGGGGGTGTATGAGCAGTTCTTC.

This chain links TRBV7-2 with TRBJ2-2, with D perhaps matching TRBD1 (6 bases). The CDR3 has 16 residues. Trimming removed 5 bases from V and 2 bases from J, with 15 bases in between. Germline V gene lookup returns CDR1 SGHTA and CDR2 FQGNSA. The CDR3 sequence: CASSPRDIRNTGELFF. The CDR3 DNA follows: TGTGCCAGCAGCCCCCGGGACATTCGCAACACCGGGGAGCTGTTTTTT.

The rearrangement links TRBV7-2 to TRBJ2-3; the match to TRBD2 covers 7 bases. V lost 2 bases to trimming and J lost 1 base; unmatched junction nucleotides: 6. The CDR3 has 16 amino acids. CDR1 and CDR2 (germline): SGHTA, FQGNSA. The CDR3 spells CASSLTASGGTDTQYF. Here the CDR3 DNA reads TGTGCCAGCAGCTTAACGGCTAGCGGCGGCACAGATACGCAGTATTTT.

This clone appeared once. V and J are TRBV5-1 and TRBJ1-2, with 9 positions matching TRBD1. The CDR3 is made up of 13 amino acids. Germline lookup yields CDR1 SGHRS and CDR2 YFSETQ. After removal of 4 bases from V and 5 bases from J, the junction contained 3 bases not matched to a gene. Here the CDR3 DNA reads TGCGCCAGCAGCCCTGGACAGGGGTATGGCTACACCTTC. Protein sequence: CASSPGQGYGYTF.

This clone was recorded only once. The chain couples TRBV7-9 to TRBJ1-1, with TRBD1 as a possible D gene (6 bases). Germline CDR1 reads SEHNR; CDR2 reads FQNEAQ (reference sequence). V lost 4 bases and J 1 base, leaving 13 bases between the germline ends. The CDR3 covers 15 residues. CDR3 loop: CASSSLWTENTEAFF. In DNA form, the CDR3 reads TGTGCCAGCAGCTCGTTGTGGACAGAGAACACTGAAGCTTTCTTT.

The rearrangement joins TRBV5-4 to TRBJ2-2, with TRBD1 matching 7 bases. Germline CDR1 SGHNT, CDR2 YYREEE (reference sequence). V lost 4 bases, J lost 0 bases, and 3 bases stayed unmatched. This CDR3 spans 15 amino acids. In DNA, the CDR3 is TGTGCCAGCAGCAGGGGACAGACGAACACCGGGGAGCTGTTTTTT. This encodes CASSRGQTNTGELFF. Variable domain in full (rest from reference TRBV5-4 and TRBJ2-2): ETGVTQSPTHLIKTRGQQVTLRCSSQSGHNTVSWYQQALGQGPQFIFQYYREEENGRGNFPPRFSGLQFPNYSSELNVNALELDDSALYLCASSRGQTNTGELFFGEGSRLTVL.